This T cell receptor (beta chain) was sequenced during a study of shared T cell receptors in the human thymus. Germline CDR1 is SNHLY and CDR2 is FYNNEI. CDR3 length: 14 residues. The ends were cut back, 7 bases at V and 6 bases at J, with 16 bases in the middle. The table came from immunoSEQ multiplex PCR; TCRdb's copy has only in-frame clones and leaves some out. The sample carries 600,000 to 900,000 clones, over 75% recorded once. In addition, the sample was reused for a study of human thymus T cells. From that study: Related research found strongly overlapping thymic repertoires in unrelated individuals.

This chain connects TRBV2 to TRBJ2-1, with D perhaps TRBD2 (7 bases). The sequenced material came from thymocytes. This sequence originates from a girl in the first two years of life with a congenital heart defect. CDR3 coding DNA: TGTGCCAGCATGATGGGGGGGGGCCTCAATGAGCAGTTCTTC. Amino acids: CASMMGGGLNEQFF. Looking up the rest from reference TRBV2 and TRBJ2-1 gives the full variable domain: EPEVTQTPSHQVTQMGQEVILRCVPISNHLYFYWYRQILGQKVEFLVSFYNNEISEKSEIFDDQFSVERPDGSNFTLKIRSTKLEDSAMYFCASMMGGGLNEQFFGPGTRLTVL.